Listed below are T cell receptor beta chains from one sample, sequenced in a study of cytomegalovirus exposure and HLA in healthy donors. The data were produced by immunoSEQ multiplex PCR, yet TCRdb's version contains in-frame clones alone and is incomplete. In the table there are 130,000 to 150,000 clones, more than 75% of which are singletons. Sequencing used PBMCs. The source is a male donor in good health and CMV-seronegative. CDR3s include the opening cysteine and the closing phenylalanine or tryptophan. Each record gives: clone size, V gene, J gene, D gene, CDR3 protein, CDR3 DNA. A D gene is named only where the DNA matches it firmly. The size entry is marked missing in some rows and otherwise reads once, few, many or a size class.

size: -
V: TRBV29-1
J: TRBJ1-1
D: -
CDR3: CSVVPRASGAFF
DNA: TGCAGCGTTGTCCCCAGGGCATCTGGAGCTTTCTTT

size: -
V: TRBV27
J: TRBJ1-6
D: TRBD1
CDR3: CASSFDRGNSPLHF
DNA: TGTGCCAGCAGTTTTGACAGGGGAAATTCACCCCTCCACTTT

size: few
V: TRBV2
J: TRBJ1-5
D: -
CDR3: CASSEVYSNQPQHF
DNA: TGTGCCAGCAGTGAGGTCTATAGCAATCAGCCCCAGCATTTT

size: -
V: TRBV20-1
J: TRBJ2-7
D: -
CDR3: CSAGVGLQYF
DNA: TGCAGTGCTGGAGTGGGGCTGCAGTACTTC

size: -
V: TRBV10-3
J: TRBJ1-3
D: -
CDR3: CAISDGHLTIYF
DNA: TGTGCCATCAGTGACGGACACCTCACCATATATTTT

size: once
V: TRBV29-1
J: TRBJ1-1
D: -
CDR3: CSVTNTEAFF
DNA: TGCAGCGTGACAAACACTGAAGCTTTCTTT

size: -
V: TRBV4-2
J: TRBJ2-1
D: TRBD2
CDR3: CASSQVTSGGRGNVQFF
DNA: TGTGCCAGCAGCCAAGTAACTAGCGGGGGGAGAGGTAATGTGCAGTTCTTC

size: -
V: TRBV5-4
J: TRBJ2-1
D: TRBD2
CDR3: CASSPSGDPYNEQFF
DNA: TGTGCCAGCAGCCCTAGCGGGGATCCCTACAATGAGCAGTTCTTC

size: -
V: TRBV7-9
J: TRBJ2-2
D: TRBD1
CDR3: CASTTGQGLFTGELFF
DNA: TGTGCCAGCACTACGGGACAGGGGTTATTCACCGGGGAGCTGTTTTTT

size: few
V: TRBV5-1
J: TRBJ1-2
D: -
CDR3: CASSPGDGYTF
DNA: TGCGCCAGCAGCCCGGGAGATGGCTACACCTTC

size: -
V: TRBV5-1
J: TRBJ1-1
D: TRBD1
CDR3: CASRNRGLNTEAFF
DNA: TGCGCCAGCAGGAACAGGGGTTTGAACACTGAAGCTTTCTTT

size: -
V: TRBV19
J: TRBJ1-2
D: TRBD1
CDR3: CASSSPGRGIGYTF
DNA: TGTGCCAGTAGCTCCCCAGGCAGGGGGATAGGCTACACCTTC

size: -
V: TRBV4-1
J: TRBJ1-3
D: TRBD1
CDR3: CASSPTGGIVHTIYF
DNA: TGCGCCAGCAGCCCGACAGGGGGTATAGTACACACCATATATTTT

size: few
V: TRBV5-4
J: TRBJ2-3
D: -
CDR3: CASSMVQGPTDTQYF
DNA: TGTGCCAGCAGCATGGTACAGGGACCCACAGATACGCAGTATTTT

size: once
V: TRBV7-2
J: TRBJ1-6
D: -
CDR3: CASSLETGNSPLHF
DNA: TGTGCCAGCAGCTTAGAGACGGGAAATTCACCCCTCCACTTT

size: -
V: TRBV5-1
J: TRBJ1-1
D: -
CDR3: CASSLDAGSGGAFF
DNA: TGCGCCAGCAGCTTGGATGCGGGGAGTGGAGGAGCTTTCTTT

size: -
V: TRBV14
J: TRBJ1-1
D: -
CDR3: CASSLQVHTEAFF
DNA: TGTGCCAGCAGCCTACAGGTCCACACTGAAGCTTTCTTT

size: -
V: TRBV9
J: TRBJ1-3
D: -
CDR3: CASSVDLNTIYF
DNA: TGTGCCAGCAGCGTAGATCTCAACACCATATATTTT

size: -
V: TRBV30
J: TRBJ1-1
D: TRBD1
CDR3: CAWGQGQEAFF
DNA: TGTGCCTGGGGACAGGGACAGGAAGCTTTCTTT

size: -
V: TRBV18
J: TRBJ1-2
D: -
CDR3: CASSPEINGYTF
DNA: TGTGCCAGCTCACCCGAGATCAATGGCTACACCTTC

size: -
V: TRBV7-7
J: TRBJ2-5
D: -
CDR3: CASSSNRKETQYF
DNA: TGTGCTAGCAGCTCCAACAGGAAAGAGACCCAGTACTTC

size: -
V: TRBV29-1
J: TRBJ1-1
D: TRBD1
CDR3: CSVSGGLGTEAFF
DNA: TGCAGCGTGTCAGGGGGCCTCGGGACTGAAGCTTTCTTT

size: -
V: TRBV5-1
J: TRBJ2-7
D: -
CDR3: CASSSAYEQYF
DNA: TGCGCCAGCAGTTCCGCGTACGAGCAGTACTTC